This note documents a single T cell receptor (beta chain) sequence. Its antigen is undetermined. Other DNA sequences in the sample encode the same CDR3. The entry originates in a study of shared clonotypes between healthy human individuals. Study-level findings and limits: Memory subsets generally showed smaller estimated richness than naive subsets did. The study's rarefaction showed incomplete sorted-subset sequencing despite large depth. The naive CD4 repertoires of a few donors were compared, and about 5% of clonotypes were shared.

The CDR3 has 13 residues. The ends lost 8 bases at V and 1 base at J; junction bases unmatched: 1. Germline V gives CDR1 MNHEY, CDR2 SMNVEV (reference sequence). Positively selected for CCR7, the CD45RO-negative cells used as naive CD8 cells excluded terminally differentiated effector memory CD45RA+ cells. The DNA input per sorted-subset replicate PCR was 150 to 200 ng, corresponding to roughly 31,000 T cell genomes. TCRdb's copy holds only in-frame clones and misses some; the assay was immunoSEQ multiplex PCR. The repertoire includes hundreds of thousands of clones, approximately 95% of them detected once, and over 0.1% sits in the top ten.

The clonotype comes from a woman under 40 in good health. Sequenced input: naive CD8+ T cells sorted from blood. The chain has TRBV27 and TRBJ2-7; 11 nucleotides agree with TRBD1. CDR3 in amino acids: CASGTGGSYEQYF. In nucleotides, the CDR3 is TGTGCCAGCGGGACAGGGGGATCCTACGAGCAGTACTTC.